This note documents a single T cell receptor (beta chain) sequence. Its specificity is not known. The study drew the donors from its roughly 120-subject validation cohort, separate from the 666-subject first cohort. The sample is drawn from a study of cytomegalovirus exposure and HLA in healthy donors. Study-wide background: It was reported in a later analysis that the same platform had been used for the 90 to 150 validation repertoires as for the roughly 710 first-cohort repertoires. Findings and limits, study-wide: In the 95 to 150 validation repertoires, around 95% of cluster scores exceeded 0, per a later analysis.

Here immunoSEQ multiplex PCR was the method, and the copy in TCRdb shows in-frame clones only, minus some. The table records 200,000 to 250,000 clones, around 80% of them present only once. There are 16 residues in the CDR3. Trimming cost V 5 bases and J 0 bases, with 13 bases left between them. CDR1 is SGHAT, CDR2 FQDESV, per germline (reference sequence). The genes are TRBV11-1 and TRBJ2-2, with D unresolved. The specimen sequenced was PBMCs. The clonotype originates from a woman aged 25 to 45 in good health and CMV-seropositive. This chain's CDR3 is CASSAGGDPNTGELFF. Written as DNA, the CDR3 is TGTGCCAGCAGCGCTGGTGGGGATCCGAACACCGGGGAGCTGTTTTTT.